The TCR beta chain described here comes from a study of response to subunit inactivated influenza vaccine. TCRdb called the RT-PCR reads again in MiXCR, with one record for every CDR3 protein. The data contain 630,000 or so distinct CDR3 sequences, less than 20% of them singletons. This CDR3 spans 14 amino acids. V was trimmed by 7 bases and J by 2 bases, leaving 15 bases between them. Comments on this clonotype: Antigen specificity is unknown.

Study-level findings and limits: Authors suggested few new T cells are recruited by each seasonal influenza vaccination.

The sequenced sample was PBMCs from blood, obtained 11 to 12 days after vaccination. The source of this sequence is a man aged 45-65 years who received an inactivated influenza vaccine. The rearrangement joins TRBV12-3 or TRBV12-4 to TRBJ2-7; D possibly corresponds to TRBD2 (5 bases). The CDR3 coding sequence is TGTGCCAGCACCTCCACCGGGAACCCCTACGAGCAGTACTTC. Its translation: CASTSTGNPYEQYF.